This is a list of T cell receptor beta chains from one sample in a study of OX40 agonist ivuxolimab in advanced cancers. Assay used: immunoSEQ multiplex PCR; TCRdb lists only in-frame clones, some missing. The sample consists of more than 30,000 clones, 65% to 85% of them appearing once. The sample consisted of CD4+ or CD8+ T cells sorted from blood, taken in a trial of the OX40 agonist ivuxolimab. These receptors originate from an adult with an advanced solid tumor such as melanoma, head and neck, liver or kidney cancer. Each CDR3 is given with its conserved first and last residue. A D gene is named only where the DNA matches it firmly. Size is stated for part of the rows, as once, few or many counts, or as a class when the clone is expanded.

D gene: .
V gene: TRBV15
J gene: TRBJ1-2
clone size: .
CDR3 DNA: TGTGCCACCAGCAGAGATCGAACCGGCAGGGCGATTAACTATGGCTACACCTTC
CDR3 protein: CATSRDRTGRAINYGYTF

D gene: .
V gene: TRBV14
J gene: TRBJ2-5
clone size: .
CDR3 DNA: TGTGCCAGCAGCCAGGGGGTATGGACCCAGTACTTC
CDR3 protein: CASSQGVWTQYF

D gene: TRBD1
V gene: TRBV10-3
J gene: TRBJ1-2
clone size: .
CDR3 DNA: TGTGCCACCCTAGCTCTTACAGGGGGCGGCGGATTTGGCTACACCTTC
CDR3 protein: CATLALTGGGGFGYTF

D gene: .
V gene: TRBV29-1
J gene: TRBJ2-3
clone size: .
CDR3 DNA: TGCGTTACTAACACAGATACGCAGTATTTT
CDR3 protein: CVTNTDTQYF

D gene: TRBD1
V gene: TRBV10-3
J gene: TRBJ1-3
clone size: .
CDR3 DNA: TGTGCCATCAGTGACCAAGACAGGGCTGGAAACACCATATATTTT
CDR3 protein: CAISDQDRAGNTIYF

D gene: .
V gene: TRBV9
J gene: TRBJ2-1
clone size: once
CDR3 DNA: TGTGCCAGCAGCGTAGGAGGGGCTCTGAACAATGAGCAGTTCTTC
CDR3 protein: CASSVGGALNNEQFF

D gene: .
V gene: TRBV5-1
J gene: TRBJ2-2
clone size: .
CDR3 DNA: TGCGCCAGCAGCCCATCCAGGGATACCGGGGAGCTGTTTTTT
CDR3 protein: CASSPSRDTGELFF

D gene: .
V gene: TRBV12-1
J gene: TRBJ2-7
clone size: .
CDR3 DNA: TGTGCCAGCAGCTTTGCCCTTGGATACGGTGCCCCCTACGAGCAGTACTTC
CDR3 protein: CASSFALGYGAPYEQYF

D gene: TRBD2
V gene: TRBV28
J gene: TRBJ2-1
clone size: .
CDR3 DNA: TGTGCCAGCGGACTAGCGGGGGAACCCTACAATGAGCAGTTCTTC
CDR3 protein: CASGLAGEPYNEQFF

D gene: .
V gene: TRBV15
J gene: TRBJ1-2
clone size: .
CDR3 DNA: TGTGCCACCAGCAGAGATCAGTATGGCTACACCTTC
CDR3 protein: CATSRDQYGYTF

D gene: TRBD1
V gene: TRBV7-9
J gene: TRBJ2-2
clone size: once
CDR3 DNA: TGTGCCAGCAGCAGGGGACAGGGAAGCACCGGGGAGCTGTTTTTT
CDR3 protein: CASSRGQGSTGELFF

D gene: .
V gene: TRBV19
J gene: TRBJ1-5
clone size: .
CDR3 DNA: TGTGCCAGTACCGCGCGGACCGTAAGCAATCAGCCCCAGCATTTT
CDR3 protein: CASTARTVSNQPQHF

D gene: TRBD1
V gene: TRBV5-4
J gene: TRBJ1-1
clone size: .
CDR3 DNA: TGTGCCAGCAGCCCAAGACAGGGGAGGACGAACACTGAAGCTTTCTTT
CDR3 protein: CASSPRQGRTNTEAFF

D gene: TRBD1
V gene: TRBV5-6
J gene: TRBJ1-2
clone size: .
CDR3 DNA: TGTGCCAGCAGCTGGGGGACAGTTGATGCTTATGGCTACACCTTC
CDR3 protein: CASSWGTVDAYGYTF

D gene: .
V gene: TRBV28
J gene: TRBJ1-6
clone size: .
CDR3 DNA: TGTGCCAGCAGCCGACCAGGTGCCTATAATTCACCCCTCCACTTT
CDR3 protein: CASSRPGAYNSPLHF

D gene: .
V gene: TRBV30
J gene: TRBJ1-1
clone size: .
CDR3 DNA: TGTGCCTGGAGTGTACGTCTAGGGAGAGGGACTGAAGCTTTCTTT
CDR3 protein: CAWSVRLGRGTEAFF

D gene: TRBD1
V gene: TRBV18
J gene: TRBJ1-4
clone size: .
CDR3 DNA: TGTGCCAGCTCACTCGACAGGGGGGAAGAAAAGGGACTGTTTTTT
CDR3 protein: CASSLDRGEEKGLFF

D gene: .
V gene: TRBV19
J gene: TRBJ2-2
clone size: .
CDR3 DNA: TGTGCCAGTAGTATTCTGAGGTCGAACACCGGGGAGCTGTTTTTT
CDR3 protein: CASSILRSNTGELFF

D gene: .
V gene: TRBV4-2
J gene: TRBJ1-1
clone size: .
CDR3 DNA: TGTGCCAGCAGCCAGAGACAAGGGACATCCGCAACTGAAGCTTTCTTT
CDR3 protein: CASSQRQGTSATEAFF

D gene: .
V gene: TRBV6-5
J gene: TRBJ1-1
clone size: .
CDR3 DNA: TGTGCCAGCAGTACGGGGTCTCAAGCTTTCTTT
CDR3 protein: CASSTGSQAFF

D gene: .
V gene: TRBV5-4
J gene: TRBJ1-1
clone size: .
CDR3 DNA: TGTGCCAGCAGCTTGGGGGGGATCAGGATCGAAGCTTTCTTT
CDR3 protein: CASSLGGIRIEAFF

D gene: .
V gene: TRBV30
J gene: TRBJ2-7
clone size: .
CDR3 DNA: TGTGCCTGGAGTGCCCTCACGGAGCAGTACTTC
CDR3 protein: CAWSALTEQYF

D gene: TRBD1
V gene: TRBV5-8
J gene: TRBJ1-4
clone size: .
CDR3 DNA: TGTGCCAGCAGCTTGGGTCTTGACAGGGGCAGTGAAAAACTGTTTTTT
CDR3 protein: CASSLGLDRGSEKLFF

D gene: .
V gene: TRBV19
J gene: TRBJ1-1
clone size: .
CDR3 DNA: TGTGCCAGTATGGGAATGGAAGGCACTGAGGCTTTCTTT
CDR3 protein: CASMGMEGTEAFF

D gene: TRBD2
V gene: TRBV6-5
J gene: TRBJ2-3
clone size: once
CDR3 DNA: TGTGCCAGCAGTTTTACTAGCGGAACAGATACGCAGTATTTT
CDR3 protein: CASSFTSGTDTQYF

D gene: TRBD1
V gene: TRBV5-6
J gene: TRBJ1-5
clone size: .
CDR3 DNA: TGTGCCAGCAGCTTGTGGATCCGGGGACAGGGTCTCGGCAATCAGCCCCAGCATTTT
CDR3 protein: CASSLWIRGQGLGNQPQHF

D gene: .
V gene: TRBV19
J gene: TRBJ2-2
clone size: .
CDR3 DNA: TGTGCCAGCGGTCTTACAGTAAACACCGGGGAGCTGTTTTTT
CDR3 protein: CASGLTVNTGELFF

D gene: TRBD1
V gene: TRBV6-1
J gene: TRBJ1-5
clone size: .
CDR3 DNA: TGTGCCAGCAGTGGGGGACAGGGAGACAATCAGCCCCAGCATTTT
CDR3 protein: CASSGGQGDNQPQHF

D gene: .
V gene: TRBV6-1
J gene: TRBJ1-5
clone size: .
CDR3 DNA: TGTGCCAGCATCAGGGGTAGCAATCAGCCCCAGCATTTT
CDR3 protein: CASIRGSNQPQHF

D gene: .
V gene: TRBV12-5
J gene: TRBJ1-1
clone size: once
CDR3 DNA: TGTGCTAGTACAGTGGCTTATCAGAACACTGAAGCTTTCTTT
CDR3 protein: CASTVAYQNTEAFF

D gene: .
V gene: TRBV5-5
J gene: TRBJ1-5
clone size: .
CDR3 DNA: TGTGCCAGCAGCTTGTCGAGGGCAGATCAGCCCCAGCATTTT
CDR3 protein: CASSLSRADQPQHF

D gene: .
V gene: TRBV6-1
J gene: TRBJ2-1
clone size: .
CDR3 DNA: TGTGCCAGCAGCAAAGGACTTTCCTACAATGAGCAGTTCTTC
CDR3 protein: CASSKGLSYNEQFF

D gene: TRBD1
V gene: TRBV28
J gene: TRBJ1-2
clone size: .
CDR3 DNA: TGTGCCAGCAGTTTATCAGGACAGGGATATGGCTACACCTTC
CDR3 protein: CASSLSGQGYGYTF

D gene: TRBD1
V gene: TRBV9
J gene: TRBJ2-5
clone size: .
CDR3 DNA: TGTGCCAGCAGCGTAGAAGGGGGCCTCCTAGAGACCCAGTACTTC
CDR3 protein: CASSVEGGLLETQYF

D gene: .
V gene: TRBV11-2
J gene: TRBJ1-6
clone size: .
CDR3 DNA: TGTGCCAGCAGCTCCCGAGACTGGGATAATTCACCCCTCCACTTT
CDR3 protein: CASSSRDWDNSPLHF

D gene: TRBD1
V gene: TRBV5-6
J gene: TRBJ1-5
clone size: few
CDR3 DNA: TGTGCCAGCAGCTTGGCCCGGGACAGGGGGAGATCAAAGGGTCAGCCCCAGCATTTT
CDR3 protein: CASSLARDRGRSKGQPQHF

D gene: TRBD1
V gene: TRBV4-1
J gene: TRBJ1-6
clone size: few
CDR3 DNA: TGCGCCAGCAGCCAAGAGACAGGGATGTATTCACCCCTCCACTTT
CDR3 protein: CASSQETGMYSPLHF

D gene: TRBD2
V gene: TRBV6-6
J gene: TRBJ2-1
clone size: .
CDR3 DNA: TGTGCCAGCAGTTGGGTCGGGGGGGCAAATGAGCAGTTCTTC
CDR3 protein: CASSWVGGANEQFF

D gene: TRBD1
V gene: TRBV5-5
J gene: TRBJ1-5
clone size: .
CDR3 DNA: TGTGCCAGCAGCTTAACTACAGGGGGGCACAATCAGCCCCAGCATTTT
CDR3 protein: CASSLTTGGHNQPQHF

D gene: TRBD1
V gene: TRBV18
J gene: TRBJ1-1
clone size: .
CDR3 DNA: TGTGCCAGCTCACCAACAGGGGTTAACACTGAAGCTTTCTTT
CDR3 protein: CASSPTGVNTEAFF

D gene: TRBD1
V gene: TRBV5-4
J gene: TRBJ2-4
clone size: .
CDR3 DNA: TGTGCCAGCAGCTCCATAACAGGGGTTCAGTACTTC
CDR3 protein: CASSSITGVQYF

D gene: .
V gene: TRBV15
J gene: TRBJ1-3
clone size: .
CDR3 DNA: TGTGCCACCAGCAGAGGGAAATCAGTTTCTGGAAACACCATATATTTT
CDR3 protein: CATSRGKSVSGNTIYF

D gene: .
V gene: TRBV27
J gene: TRBJ1-2
clone size: .
CDR3 DNA: TGTGCCAGCAGTTTCCGGGACACCACTTGGGGTGGCTACACCTTC
CDR3 protein: CASSFRDTTWGGYTF

D gene: .
V gene: TRBV19
J gene: TRBJ1-6
clone size: .
CDR3 DNA: TGTGCCAGTAGCCCCCTGCGGGGTACAGATTCACCCCTCCACTTT
CDR3 protein: CASSPLRGTDSPLHF

D gene: TRBD2
V gene: TRBV10-3
J gene: TRBJ2-1
clone size: .
CDR3 DNA: TGTGCCATCAACAGCGGGGTAAACAATGAGCAGTTCTTC
CDR3 protein: CAINSGVNNEQFF

D gene: TRBD1
V gene: TRBV5-1
J gene: TRBJ1-3
clone size: .
CDR3 DNA: TGCGCCAGCAGCTTGGGCCCTTCACAGGGGGCGAACACCATATATTTT
CDR3 protein: CASSLGPSQGANTIYF

D gene: .
V gene: TRBV30
J gene: TRBJ2-1
clone size: .
CDR3 DNA: TGTGCCTGGAGGAGGGACCAGCGCAATGAGCAGTTCTTC
CDR3 protein: CAWRRDQRNEQFF

D gene: TRBD2
V gene: TRBV30
J gene: TRBJ2-3
clone size: .
CDR3 DNA: TGTGCCGTGAGCGGGGGGGCGGCAGATACGCAGTATTTT
CDR3 protein: CAVSGGAADTQYF

D gene: .
V gene: TRBV29-1
J gene: TRBJ1-2
clone size: .
CDR3 DNA: TGCAGCGTTACTCAGGGAGACTATGGCTACACCTTC
CDR3 protein: CSVTQGDYGYTF

D gene: .
V gene: TRBV6-5
J gene: TRBJ1-1
clone size: once
CDR3 DNA: TGTGCCAGCAGTTTGACAGGCATGGAAGCTTTCTTT
CDR3 protein: CASSLTGMEAFF

D gene: TRBD1
V gene: TRBV6-5
J gene: TRBJ2-2
clone size: .
CDR3 DNA: TGTGCCAGCAGGCGGACAGGGGGGGACACCGGGGAGCTGTTTTTT
CDR3 protein: CASRRTGGDTGELFF

D gene: .
V gene: TRBV4-1
J gene: TRBJ1-2
clone size: .
CDR3 DNA: TGCGCCAGCAGCCAAGTAGAAGGCGCTAACTATGGCTACACCTTC
CDR3 protein: CASSQVEGANYGYTF

D gene: TRBD1
V gene: TRBV2
J gene: TRBJ1-1
clone size: .
CDR3 DNA: TGTGCCAGCAGTGAGGGTGACAGGGTGTATGCTTTCTTT
CDR3 protein: CASSEGDRVYAFF

D gene: .
V gene: TRBV2
J gene: TRBJ2-1
clone size: few
CDR3 DNA: TGTGCCAGCAGTGAATCCTTCCTGAGCTCCTACAATGAGCAGTTCTTC
CDR3 protein: CASSESFLSSYNEQFF

D gene: TRBD2
V gene: TRBV11-2
J gene: TRBJ2-7
clone size: .
CDR3 DNA: TGTGCCAGCAGCCTGCGGGAGTCCTACGAGCAGTACTTC
CDR3 protein: CASSLRESYEQYF

D gene: TRBD1
V gene: TRBV10-3
J gene: TRBJ1-3
clone size: few
CDR3 DNA: TGTGCCATCGGACAGGGGGCTTCTGGAAACACCATATATTTT
CDR3 protein: CAIGQGASGNTIYF

D gene: TRBD1
V gene: TRBV19
J gene: TRBJ1-4
clone size: .
CDR3 DNA: TGTGCCAGTAGGATACAGGGGCCTGCAACTAATGAAAAACTGTTTTTT
CDR3 protein: CASRIQGPATNEKLFF